The 13 T cell receptor beta chains listed next were all sequenced from one sample in a study of blood T cell repertoires in COVID-19. TCRdb's table, derived via immunoSEQ multiplex PCR, lists solely in-frame clones and lacks some. The sample consists of tens of thousands of clones, 85% to 90% of them appearing once. The specimen sequenced was peripheral blood. The receptor source for this set is an elderly woman with active or convalescent COVID-19.

The chain has TRBV6-6 and TRBJ2-2; D uncertain. There are 12 residues in the CDR3. Trimming took 5 bases from V and 12 from J, leaving 13 bases between them. Germline assignment: CDR1 MNHNY and CDR2 SVGAGI (reference sequence). This CDR3 reads CASSQDKSKLFF. The CDR3 DNA sequence: TGTGCCAGCAGTCAAGACAAGTCGAAGCTGTTTTTT.

The chain recombines TRBV28 with TRBJ1-2; D unclear. CDR3 length: 11 residues. V lost 4 bases and J 8 bases, leaving 8 bases between the germline ends. Per the germline V gene, CDR1 is MDHEN and CDR2 is SYDVKM. CDR3 nucleotides: TGTGCCAGCAGTTGGGAGGGCGGCTACACCTTC. Its protein product is CASSWEGGYTF.

The chain has TRBV19 and TRBJ1-1; TRBD1 aligns across 9 bases. Germline V gene data show CDR1 as LNHDA and CDR2 as SQIVND (reference sequence). The J segment lost 7 bases and the V segment lost 5 bases, leaving 5 bases of the junction unmatched. This CDR3 is built from 13 residues. CDR3 loop: CASSSQGALEAFF. The CDR3 region has the DNA TGTGCCAGTAGTTCACAGGGGGCCCTTGAAGCTTTCTTT.

The chain combines TRBV6-6 with TRBJ2-1, with TRBD2 matching 12 bases. CDR1 is MNHNY and CDR2 is SVGAGI in the germline V gene (reference sequence). V shed 4 bases, J shed 10 bases, and the junction held 5 bases outside the gene matches. This CDR3 has 14 amino acids. CDR3 bases: TGTGCCAGCAGTTCGCTAGCGGGAGGGGGCGAGCAGTTCTTC. This codes for CASSSLAGGGEQFF.

The genes are TRBV7-3 and TRBJ2-3, with TRBD2 matching 7 bases. Trimming cost V 4 bases and J 0 bases; bases outside gene matches: 4. The germline V gene encodes CDR1 SGHTA and CDR2 FQGTGA. This CDR3 region has 15 residues. This CDR3 is CASSYTSASTDTQYF. CDR3 DNA sequence: TGTGCCAGCAGCTACACTAGCGCTAGCACAGATACGCAGTATTTT.

This chain links TRBV5-1 with TRBJ1-4, with 7 bases lining up with TRBD1. V was pared by 5 bases and J by 2 bases, with 3 bases of the junction left unmatched. The CDR3 has 14 residues. The germline V gene encodes CDR1 SGHRS and CDR2 YFSETQ. The CDR3 sequence: CASSTTGTNEKLFF. The CDR3 DNA reads TGCGCCAGCAGTACGACAGGGACTAATGAAAAACTGTTTTTT.

This chain connects TRBV29-1 to TRBJ2-5; TRBD1 aligns across 10 bases. J lost 1 base, V lost 2 bases, and 4 bases had no gene match. CDR1 SQVTM and CDR2 ANQGSEA come from the germline V gene. The CDR3 sequence is 15 residues long. CDR3 DNA: TGCAGCGTTGAACCTTGGGACAGGGGCCAAGAGACCCAGTACTTC. It is translated as CSVEPWDRGQETQYF.

The gene calls are TRBV12-3 or TRBV12-4 and TRBJ2-7; TRBD1 is a possible D gene (5 bases). The CDR3 has 13 amino acids. The V end was cut by 2 bases, the J end by 9 bases, with 14 bases between. CDR3 residues: CASSLSQGRVQYF. CDR3 DNA: TGTGCCAGCAGTTTAAGTCAGGGTCGAGTGCAGTACTTC.

The V gene is TRBV19, the J gene TRBJ1-4; D ambiguous. V was cut by 4 bases and J by 8 bases, with 11 bases left in between. The germline V gene encodes CDR1 LNHDA and CDR2 SQIVND (reference sequence). The CDR3 runs to 13 residues. In DNA form, the CDR3 reads TGTGCCAGTAGTAGGCGGCTTACGGAAAAACTGTTTTTT. This codes for CASSRRLTEKLFF.

This clone was seen a handful of times. V gene TRBV12-3 or TRBV12-4 combines with J gene TRBJ1-2, with D maybe TRBD1 (5 bases). The CDR3 has 12 residues. V lost 8 bases, J lost 7 bases, and 14 bases lay in between. The CDR3 sequence is CASVRFRGGYTF. The CDR3, as DNA: TGTGCCAGCGTCCGCTTTAGGGGTGGCTACACCTTC.

This clone was counted a single time. The chain joins TRBV18 to TRBJ1-1; D remains ambiguous. Germline CDR1 is KGHSH and CDR2 is LQKENI. Trimming cost V 1 base and J 0 bases, with 12 bases left between them. The CDR3 is 16 amino acids. The chain's CDR3 is CASSPLSGGLNTEAFF. As DNA, the CDR3 is TGTGCCAGCTCACCACTGTCGGGAGGGCTGAACACTGAAGCTTTCTTT.

The chain employs TRBV19 and TRBJ2-1; 10 nucleotides line up with TRBD2. The CDR3 loop spans 15 amino acids. Germline V gene data show CDR1 as LNHDA and CDR2 as SQIVND (reference sequence). V trimming: 11 bases; J trimming: 8 bases; junction bases outside the gene matches: 15. The CDR3 reads CASKALAGVWDEQFF. CDR3 nucleotides: TGTGCCTCAAAGGCCCTAGCGGGAGTTTGGGATGAGCAGTTCTTC. Full variable domain (missing parts from reference TRBV19 and TRBJ2-1): DGGITQSPKYLFRKEGQNVTLSCEQNLNHDAMYWYRQDPGQGLRLIYYSQIVNDFQKGDIAEGYSVSREKKESFPLTVTSAQKNPTAFYLCASKALAGVWDEQFFGPGTRLTVL.

The chain links TRBV11-3 to TRBJ2-1, with 11 bases identical to TRBD2. V dropped 5 bases and J dropped 7; count of bases not matched to a gene: 4. The CDR3 runs to 14 residues. The germline V gene has CDR1 SGHNT and CDR2 YENEEA. The CDR3 sequence is CASSPRTSGNEQFF. The CDR3, as DNA: TGTGCCAGCAGCCCCCGGACTAGCGGGAATGAGCAGTTCTTC.